This passage covers 29 T cell receptor beta chains from one sample sequenced in a study of blood T cell repertoires in COVID-19. The data were produced by immunoSEQ multiplex PCR, yet TCRdb's version contains in-frame clones alone and is incomplete. Of around 92,000 clones in the sample, about 74% were seen once. Material: peripheral blood. The receptors here all came from a man aged 70 or older with COVID-19, enrolled during active disease.

CDR3 region: CASSPDSLNQPQHF. The DNA of the CDR3 is TGCGCCAGCAGCCCGGACAGCCTCAATCAGCCCCAGCATTTT. The chain employs TRBV5-1 and TRBJ1-5, with a tentative D call TRBD1 (6 bases). Per the germline V gene, CDR1 is SGHRS and CDR2 is YFSETQ. The CDR3 is 14 residues long. V gave up 4 bases and J gave up 3 bases, with 11 bases separating them.

The genes are TRBV3-1 (or the pseudogene TRBV3-2) and TRBJ1-5; 8 bases line up with TRBD1. Looked up from germline, CDR1 is LGHDT and CDR2 is YNNKEL (reference sequence). There are 18 residues in the CDR3. Trimming at V came to 4 bases and at J to 4 bases, leaving 15 bases not matched to a gene. CDR3 residues: CASSLDRVFLWGNQPQHF. CDR3 sequence (DNA): TGTGCCAGCAGCCTGGACAGGGTATTTTTGTGGGGAAATCAGCCCCAGCATTTT.

A single count supports this clone. The chain has TRBV3-1 (or the pseudogene TRBV3-2) and TRBJ2-3, with a tentative D call TRBD2 (5 bases). CDR1 LGHDT and CDR2 YNNKEL come from the germline V gene (reference sequence). The CDR3 runs to 14 residues. V gave up 4 bases and J gave up 5 bases, with 13 bases separating them. The DNA for the CDR3 is TGTGCCAGCAGCCTAACATCTGAGGGAGATACGCAGTATTTT. Translation: CASSLTSEGDTQYF.

This chain joins TRBV28 and TRBJ1-2; a weak D match, TRBD1 (5 bases). Germline CDR1 reads MDHEN; CDR2 reads SYDVKM. V lost 7 bases and J 2 bases, leaving 14 bases between the germline ends. This CDR3 comprises 14 residues. The CDR3 DNA reads TGTGCCAGCAACCCGGCAGGGATCAACTATGGCTACACCTTC. It specifies CASNPAGINYGYTF.

The CDR3 DNA sequence: TGTGCCAGCAGCTTGGCCTCTGGGACTAGCCAATTTGAGCAGTTCTTC. Its translation: CASSLASGTSQFEQFF. The chain joins TRBV5-5 to TRBJ2-1, with 9 bases aligning to TRBD2. Germline V gives CDR1 SGHKS, CDR2 YYEKEE (reference sequence). The CDR3 runs 16 residues. J gave up 9 bases and V 0 bases, and 10 bases lay outside the gene matches.

This clone was recorded only once. The chain combines TRBV18 with TRBJ2-1; 10 bases are a match to TRBD2. J was trimmed by 9 bases and V by 5 bases; bases with no gene match: 13. This CDR3 comprises 16 residues. The germline gives CDR1 KGHSH, CDR2 LQKENI. The DNA of the CDR3 is TGTGCCAGCTCATTTGGACTAGCGGCCTACATGGGTGAGCAGTTCTTC. It is translated as CASSFGLAAYMGEQFF. Full variable domain (remainder filled in from reference TRBV18 and TRBJ2-1): NAGVMQNPRHLVRRRGQEARLRCSPMKGHSHVYWYRQLPEEGLKFMVYLQKENIIDESGMPKERFSAEFPKEGPSILRIQQVVRGDSAAYFCASSFGLAAYMGEQFFGPGTRLTVL.

The chain uses TRBV9 and TRBJ2-7; 8 bases line up with TRBD2. The junction had 8 bases not matched to a gene; V was cut back by 3 bases and J by 3 bases. CDR1 is SGDLS and CDR2 is YYNGEE in the germline V gene. The CDR3 has 15 residues. CDR3 coding DNA: TGTGCCAGCAGCGCCTCCGGGACTAGTTTCTACGAGCAGTACTTC. As protein: CASSASGTSFYEQYF.

This chain joins TRBV5-6 and TRBJ1-6; D ambiguous. This CDR3 is 14 amino acids long. The V and J ends lost 0 bases and 7 bases respectively, with 8 bases between them. Germline CDR1 reads SGHDT; CDR2 reads YYEEEE. The CDR3 sequence: CASSLELINSPLHF. The CDR3 region has the DNA TGTGCCAGCAGCTTGGAACTCATAAATTCACCCCTCCACTTT.

The rearrangement uses TRBV18 and TRBJ1-3, with 9 bases that match TRBD1. CDR1 and CDR2 from the germline V gene are KGHSH and LQKENI. The CDR3 length is 20 residues. Trimming cost V 2 bases and J 0 bases; bases outside gene matches: 14. CDR3 in DNA: TGTGCCAGCTCACCAAGAGGGACAGGGCCGCCAAGATACTCTGGAAACACCATATATTTT. Residues: CASSPRGTGPPRYSGNTIYF.

The genes are TRBV6-6 and TRBJ1-2; D uncertain. Germline values: CDR1 MNHNY, CDR2 SVGAGI (reference sequence). Trimming left V 0 bases short and J 8 bases short, with 13 bases between. The CDR3 totals 14 residues. This chain's CDR3 is CASSYSKRVEGYTF. DNA for the CDR3: TGTGCCAGCAGTTACTCGAAGAGGGTAGAGGGCTACACCTTC.

For this clone: Within the sample, other DNA sequences also encode this same CDR3. The chain recombines TRBV5-4 with TRBJ1-1; D gene uncertain. CDR1 and CDR2 (germline): SGHNT, YYREEE (reference sequence). This CDR3 is built from 13 residues. Trimming removed 0 bases from V and 1 base from J, with 4 bases in between. The CDR3 sequence is CASSLEQNTEAFF. Here the CDR3 DNA reads TGTGCCAGCAGCTTGGAGCAGAACACTGAAGCTTTCTTT.

This sequence joins TRBV7-2 and TRBJ2-2, with 10 bases identical to TRBD2. Per germline, CDR1 SGHTA and CDR2 FQGNSA. This CDR3 has 18 residues. The V and J ends lost 0 bases and 4 bases, in that order; junction bases with no gene match: 8. The CDR3 loop is CASSLAPSGSDVTGELFF. DNA for the CDR3: TGTGCCAGCAGCTTAGCCCCTAGCGGGAGCGACGTCACCGGGGAGCTGTTTTTT.

V and J are TRBV6-5 and TRBJ2-7; D is perhaps TRBD2 (7 bases). This CDR3 is built from 15 residues. Trimming removed 6 bases at V and 2 bases at J, with 17 bases between. Looked up from germline, CDR1 is MNHEY and CDR2 is SVGAGI. CDR3: CASSGPAGAPYEQYF. In DNA form, the CDR3 reads TGTGCCAGCAGCGGCCCGGCGGGGGCGCCCTACGAGCAGTACTTC.

This clone showed up just a few times. This sequence joins TRBV30 and TRBJ2-7; 8 bases align to TRBD2. CDR1 GTSNPN and CDR2 SVGIG come from the germline V gene (reference sequence). The CDR3 is 13 amino acids. The ends lost 2 bases at V and 6 bases at J; junction bases unmatched: 6. For the CDR3, the DNA is TGTGCCTGGAGTATAGGACTAGCAACCGAGCAGTACTTC. This sequence encodes CAWSIGLATEQYF. Based on the CDR3 plus reference TRBV30 and TRBJ2-7, the full variable domain is SQTIHQWPATLVQPVGSPLSLECTVEGTSNPNLYWYRQAAGRGLQLLFYSVGIGQISSEVPQNLSASRPQDRQFILSSKKLLLSDSGFYLCAWSIGLATEQYFGPGTRLTVT.

The chain couples TRBV2 to TRBJ2-7; 10 nucleotides agree with TRBD1. Germline CDR1 reads SNHLY; CDR2 reads FYNNEI. This CDR3 has 15 residues. V lost 6 bases to trimming and J lost 1 base; unmatched junction nucleotides: 6. This chain's CDR3 is CASRADRGPSYEQYF. Written as DNA, the CDR3 is TGTGCCAGCAGAGCCGACAGGGGGCCGTCCTACGAGCAGTACTTC.

This clone was seen only once. The chain carries TRBV10-3 and TRBJ1-1; a weak D match, TRBD1 (5 bases). Per germline, CDR1 ENHRY and CDR2 SYGVKD. The CDR3 spans 13 residues. Trimming removed 4 bases at V and 1 base at J, with 7 bases between. The CDR3 sequence is CAISAQANTEAFF. DNA for the CDR3: TGTGCCATCAGTGCACAGGCGAACACTGAAGCTTTCTTT.

Ten or more counts support this clone. This chain links TRBV6-2 or TRBV6-3 with TRBJ2-7; 10 positions match TRBD2. Germline loops: CDR1 MNHEY, CDR2 SVGEGT. The CDR3 is 17 residues long. The junction had 10 bases not matched to a gene; V was cut back by 2 bases and J by 3 bases. CDR3 DNA: TGTGCCAGCAGTTACCTCTTCGGACTAGCGGTGAACTACGAGCAGTACTTC. Its protein product is CASSYLFGLAVNYEQYF.

CDR3 DNA: TGTGCCACCAGCAGAGATGTTGGGACAGGGGGTGAAAAACTGTTTTTT. Amino acids: CATSRDVGTGGEKLFF. J is TRBJ1-4 and V is TRBV15; 11 bases line up with TRBD1. The CDR3 runs to 16 residues. Germline CDR1 and CDR2: LNHNV and YYDKDF (reference sequence). J was trimmed by 7 bases and V by 0 bases; bases with no gene match: 4.

The genes are TRBV7-6 and TRBJ2-2; 7 bases line up with TRBD2. V lost 1 base, J lost 4 bases, and 9 bases stayed unmatched. Germline values: CDR1 SGHVS, CDR2 FNYEAQ. The CDR3 sequence is 17 residues long. The CDR3 DNA reads TGTGCCAGCAGCTTAGGCGGGGGAAGCAGTGTCACCGGGGAGCTGTTTTTT. It yields the protein CASSLGGGSSVTGELFF.

The chain uses TRBV20-1 and TRBJ2-1; D not resolved. Germline V gene lookup returns CDR1 DFQATT and CDR2 SNEGSKA (reference sequence). V was clipped by 0 bases and J by 8 bases, with 5 bases between them. CDR3 length: 11 amino acids. CDR3 sequence (DNA): TGCAGTGCTAGAGATCCGTATGAGCAGTTCTTC. Amino acid sequence: CSARDPYEQFF.

This chain connects TRBV9 to TRBJ2-7, with TRBD2 as a possible D gene (6 bases). Trimming shortened V by 4 bases and J by 2 bases, and 19 bases separated the two germline ends. This CDR3 contains 16 residues. From germline, CDR1 is SGDLS and CDR2 YYNGEE. In nucleotides, the CDR3 is TGTGCCAGCAGCCCTTGGGGGGACCCCTTAACCTACGAGCAGTACTTC. This sequence encodes CASSPWGDPLTYEQYF.

This clone was seen many times. The rearrangement uses TRBV7-2 and TRBJ1-5, with D perhaps TRBD1 (5 bases). This CDR3 is built from 15 residues. The germline CDR1 and CDR2 sequences are SGHTA and FQGNSA. The germline V and J ends were trimmed by 1 base and 0 bases, with 7 bases remaining between them. CDR3 sequence reads: CASSLGGTSNQPQHF. The DNA of the CDR3 is TGTGCCAGCAGCTTAGGCGGGACTAGCAATCAGCCCCAGCATTTT.

The chain links TRBV28 to TRBJ2-7, with 12 positions matching TRBD1. The V gene's germline CDR1 is MDHEN and CDR2 SYDVKM. This CDR3 comprises 14 residues. The ends lost 7 bases at V and 6 bases at J; junction bases unmatched: 7. The CDR3 region has the DNA TGTGCCAGCATATCGGGACAGGGGGCGAGCGAGCAGTACTTC. It is translated as CASISGQGASEQYF.

V is TRBV28 and J is TRBJ1-4; 8 nucleotides match TRBD1. The CDR3 sequence is 15 residues long. V shed 2 bases, J shed 5 bases, and the junction held 4 bases outside the gene matches. Germline-derived CDR1 and CDR2 are MDHEN and SYDVKM. The CDR3 DNA sequence: TGTGCCAGCAGTTTAGCAGGGGGCGGGAATGAAAAACTGTTTTTT. This gives the protein CASSLAGGGNEKLFF.

There are a few counts of this clone. The genes are TRBV7-2 and TRBJ1-2, with a weak D call TRBD1 (5 bases). The CDR3 totals 13 residues. CDR1 is SGHTA and CDR2 is FQGNSA in the germline V gene. Between the trimmed V and J ends, which lost 7 bases and 2 bases, there was a span of 11 bases. The CDR3 loop reads CASNPDSNYGYTF. In DNA, the CDR3 is TGTGCCAGCAACCCAGACAGCAACTATGGCTACACCTTC.

The chain uses TRBV7-3 and TRBJ2-1, with D possibly matching TRBD2 (6 bases). The germline CDR1 and CDR2 sequences are SGHTA and FQGTGA. This CDR3 region has 15 residues. The V gene lost 3 bases and the J gene lost 4 bases, with 13 bases spanning the gap. Written as DNA, the CDR3 is TGTGCCAGCAGCTTCGGTGGGACTGGTTACAATGAGCAGTTCTTC. Its translation is CASSFGGTGYNEQFF.

The gene calls are TRBV27 and TRBJ2-3; the D gene is possibly TRBD2 (6 bases). This CDR3 region has 15 residues. The germline V gene has CDR1 MNHEY and CDR2 SMNVEV (reference sequence). Trimming pared 2 bases from V and 2 bases from J, leaving 11 bases between. The CDR3 sequence: CASSLRRDPTDTQYF. In nucleotides, the CDR3 is TGTGCCAGCAGTTTACGGCGGGACCCCACAGATACGCAGTATTTT.

The chain links TRBV7-2 to TRBJ1-3, with a tentative D call TRBD1 (6 bases). CDR1 and CDR2 (germline): SGHTA, FQGNSA. This CDR3 is built from 17 residues. V gave up 3 bases and J gave up 3 bases, with 18 bases separating them. The DNA of the CDR3 is TGTGCCAGCAGCTTGCTTTTGGGGGCGAATTATGGAAACACCATATATTTT. Protein sequence: CASSLLLGANYGNTIYF.

The J gene is TRBJ2-7, the V gene TRBV4-2; the match to TRBD2 covers 7 bases. Germline CDR1 reads LGHNA; CDR2 reads YNFKEQ. V lost 3 bases, J lost 3 bases, and 5 bases stayed unmatched. This CDR3 contains 14 residues. CDR3 nucleotide sequence: TGTGCCAGCAGCCATGCGGGAGCGAACTACGAGCAGTACTTC. Its protein product is CASSHAGANYEQYF.